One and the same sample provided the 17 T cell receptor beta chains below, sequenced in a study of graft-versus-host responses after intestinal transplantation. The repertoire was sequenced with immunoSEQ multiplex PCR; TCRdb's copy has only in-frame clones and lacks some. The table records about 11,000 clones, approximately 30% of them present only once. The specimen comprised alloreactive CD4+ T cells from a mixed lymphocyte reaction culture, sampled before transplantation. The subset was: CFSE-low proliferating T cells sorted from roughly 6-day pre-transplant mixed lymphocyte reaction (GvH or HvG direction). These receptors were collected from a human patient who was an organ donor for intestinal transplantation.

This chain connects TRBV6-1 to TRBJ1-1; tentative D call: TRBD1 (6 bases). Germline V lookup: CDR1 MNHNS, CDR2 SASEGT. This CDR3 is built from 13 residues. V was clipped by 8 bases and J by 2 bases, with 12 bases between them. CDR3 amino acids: CASHRGTNTEAFF. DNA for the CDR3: TGTGCCAGCCATAGGGGGACCAACACTGAAGCTTTCTTT.

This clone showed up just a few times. Written as DNA, the CDR3 is TGTGCCAGCAGTGCAAGGCGGGGGGCCACTAACACCGGGGAGCTGTTTTTT. Protein sequence: CASSARRGATNTGELFF. The genes are TRBV6-1 and TRBJ2-2; 8 bases line up with TRBD2. Germline lookup yields CDR1 MNHNS and CDR2 SASEGT. With V trimmed by 4 bases and J by 2 bases, 9 bases remained unmatched. The CDR3 consists of 17 residues.

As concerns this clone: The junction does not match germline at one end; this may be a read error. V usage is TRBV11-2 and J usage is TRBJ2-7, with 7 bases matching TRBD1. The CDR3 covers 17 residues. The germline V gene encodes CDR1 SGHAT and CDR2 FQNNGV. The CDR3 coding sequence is TGTGCCAGCAGTTTAGAAGGGGGCGCGGTAATAGCCCTGGAGCAGTACTTC. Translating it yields CASSLEGGAVIALEQYF.

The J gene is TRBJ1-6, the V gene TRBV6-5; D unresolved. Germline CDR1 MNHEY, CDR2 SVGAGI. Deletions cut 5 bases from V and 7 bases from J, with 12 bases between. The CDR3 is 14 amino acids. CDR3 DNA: TGTGCCAGCAGTCCCGTGGGCCCGAATTCACCCCTCCACTTT. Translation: CASSPVGPNSPLHF.

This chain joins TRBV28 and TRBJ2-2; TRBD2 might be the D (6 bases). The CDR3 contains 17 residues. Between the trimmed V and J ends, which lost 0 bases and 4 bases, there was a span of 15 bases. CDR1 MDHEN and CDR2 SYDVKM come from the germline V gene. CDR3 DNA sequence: TGTGCCAGCAGTTTATGGGCAGGGATGGGAGGCACCGGGGAGCTGTTTTTT. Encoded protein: CASSLWAGMGGTGELFF.

The CDR3 nucleotides are TGTGCCAGCAGCTCCTCGAGGGATTCAACTGGAAACACCATATATTTT. Translated, it gives CASSSSRDSTGNTIYF. The chain recombines TRBV5-4 with TRBJ1-3; no definite D call. The CDR3 contains 16 residues. Germline loops: CDR1 SGHNT, CDR2 YYREEE (reference sequence). V shed 3 bases and J shed 2 bases, with 15 bases lying between them.

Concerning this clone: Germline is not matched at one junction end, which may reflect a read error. The CDR3 reads CASSQEPGASIQYF. CDR3 nucleotide sequence: TGCGCCAGCAGCCAAGAGCCAGGGGCGAGCATTCAGTACTTC. This chain joins TRBV5-4 and TRBJ2-4, with D possibly being TRBD1 (6 bases). The CDR3 covers 14 residues. CDR1 and CDR2 (germline): SGHNT, YYREEE (reference sequence).

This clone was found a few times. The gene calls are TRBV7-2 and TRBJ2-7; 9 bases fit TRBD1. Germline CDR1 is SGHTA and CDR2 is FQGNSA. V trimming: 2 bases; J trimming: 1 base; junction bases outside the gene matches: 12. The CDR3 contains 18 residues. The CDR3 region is CASSLSSGGTGNSYEQYF. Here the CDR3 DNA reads TGTGCCAGCAGCTTATCCTCTGGGGGGACAGGGAATTCCTACGAGCAGTACTTC.

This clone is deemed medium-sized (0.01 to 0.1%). This chain's CDR3 is CASSDLARATEAFF. In DNA, the CDR3 is TGTGCCAGCAGTGACCTTGCGAGGGCCACTGAAGCTTTCTTT. The rearrangement links TRBV2 to TRBJ1-1, with unresolved D. The V gene's germline CDR1 is SNHLY and CDR2 FYNNEI. The CDR3 runs 14 residues. V was pared by 3 bases and J by 4 bases, with 12 bases between.

The CDR3, as DNA: TGTGCCAGCAGTTACCGGGGGACCTATGGCTACACCTTC. As protein: CASSYRGTYGYTF. The chain joins TRBV6-6 to TRBJ1-2; D may be TRBD1 (5 bases). Trimming pared 2 bases from V and 4 bases from J, leaving 8 bases between. This CDR3 comprises 13 residues. Germline assignment: CDR1 MNHNY and CDR2 SVGAGI (reference sequence).

DNA for the CDR3: TGTGCCACCAGCAGAGATAGAGGCACGAGAAACACCATATATTTT. Translation: CATSRDRGTRNTIYF. The chain recombines TRBV15 with TRBJ1-3; D gene unclear. Germline V gene data show CDR1 as LNHNV and CDR2 as YYDKDF (reference sequence). Trimming stripped 0 bases from V and 5 bases from J, with 11 bases between. The CDR3 has 15 residues.

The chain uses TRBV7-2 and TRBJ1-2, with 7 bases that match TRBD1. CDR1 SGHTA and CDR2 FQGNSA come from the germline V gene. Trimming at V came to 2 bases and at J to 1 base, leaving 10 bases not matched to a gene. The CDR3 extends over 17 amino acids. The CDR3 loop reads CASSLQLSQGVNYGYTF. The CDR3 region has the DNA TGTGCCAGCAGCTTACAGCTCTCCCAGGGGGTTAACTATGGCTACACCTTC.

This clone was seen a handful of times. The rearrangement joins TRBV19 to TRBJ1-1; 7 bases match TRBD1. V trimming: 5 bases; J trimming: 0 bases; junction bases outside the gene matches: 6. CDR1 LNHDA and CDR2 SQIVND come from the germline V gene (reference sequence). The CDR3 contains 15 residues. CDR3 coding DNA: TGTGCCAGTAGTCTAGGGGACAGCATGAACACTGAAGCTTTCTTT. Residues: CASSLGDSMNTEAFF.

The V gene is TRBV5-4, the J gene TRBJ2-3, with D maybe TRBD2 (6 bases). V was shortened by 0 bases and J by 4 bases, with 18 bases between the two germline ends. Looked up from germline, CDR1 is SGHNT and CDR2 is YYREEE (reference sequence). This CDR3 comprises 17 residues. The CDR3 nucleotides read TGTGCCAGCAGCTTGGGCTGGGGGGTGGGAACCGCAGATACGCAGTATTTT. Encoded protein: CASSLGWGVGTADTQYF.

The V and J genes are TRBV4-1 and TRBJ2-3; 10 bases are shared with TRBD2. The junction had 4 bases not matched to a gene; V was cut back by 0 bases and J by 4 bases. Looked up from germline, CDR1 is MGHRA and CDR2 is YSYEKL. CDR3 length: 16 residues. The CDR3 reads CASSQDRAGGADTQYF. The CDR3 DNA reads TGCGCCAGCAGCCAAGATCGAGCGGGGGGGGCAGATACGCAGTATTTT.

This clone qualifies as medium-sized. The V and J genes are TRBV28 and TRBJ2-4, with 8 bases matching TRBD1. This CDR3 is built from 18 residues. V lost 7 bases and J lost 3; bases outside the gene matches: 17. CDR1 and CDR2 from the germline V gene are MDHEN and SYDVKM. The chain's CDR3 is CASTRGLTGAQYKNIQYF. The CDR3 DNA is TGTGCCAGCACTAGGGGCTTGACAGGGGCCCAATACAAAAACATTCAGTACTTC.

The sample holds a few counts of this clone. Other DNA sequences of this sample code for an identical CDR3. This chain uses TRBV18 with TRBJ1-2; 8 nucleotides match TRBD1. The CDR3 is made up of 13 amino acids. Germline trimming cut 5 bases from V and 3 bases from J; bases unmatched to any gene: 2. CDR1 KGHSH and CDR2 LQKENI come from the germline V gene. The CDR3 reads CASSADRDYGYTF. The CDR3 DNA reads TGTGCCAGCTCAGCGGACAGGGACTATGGCTACACCTTC.